Given below is one TCR beta chain in context. The target of this receptor is not known. Per-base quality was not reported, and no clone a single base away is much larger than it. Library prep was done by the immunoSEQ multiplex PCR assay. For the multiplex PCR, a mixture combining 60 forward primers for TCR Vbeta segments and 13 reverse primers for TCR Jbeta segments was used. The CDR3 region of rearranged TCR beta genes was amplified from genomic DNA with a multiplex PCR assay. On the Illumina HiSeq System, the amplified TCR beta libraries were sequenced as 87-base-pair reads. The original pipeline was this. Across the roughly 700 repertoires, a later analysis counted tens of millions of unique TCR beta chains, 9.5 million to 12 million of which were shared by at least two donors. Raw reads were error-corrected and collapsed into unique sequences with a nearest-neighbor algorithm that merged closely related sequences to remove PCR and sequencing errors. Alignment of CDR3 sequences to IMGT reference sequences was used to assign V, D and J gene segments. For a sequence to be retained, at least a six-nucleotide match to both a V gene segment and a J gene segment was required. A rearrangement was called productive if the CDR3 had no stop codons and remained in frame with V and J, and every other rearrangement was called non-productive. CDR3 was defined according to IMGT convention as the region running from the second conserved V-encoded cysteine to the conserved J-encoded phenylalanine. Sequences without an unambiguous match to a single V gene segment were excluded from the earlier analysis of approximately 600 of the donors. An earlier analysis of some 500 of the donors classified V segments as functional when productive rearrangements were above 56.7% and as segregating when the standard deviation between donors was above 5%. A statistical classification framework was developed to diagnose cytomegalovirus status using the catalog of TCR beta chain sequences. In a later analysis, V and J genes were assigned by comparing TCR nucleotide sequences against IMGT/GENE-DB human TR gene sequences. Using the TCRdist pipeline, a later analysis assigned CDR3 sequences along with most-parsimonious VDJ recombination scenarios. In a later analysis, each TCR beta chain was defined by its CDR3 amino acid sequence together with its V-gene family, and reads lacking a unique V-gene family were excluded. A later analysis removed roughly 590 highly shared, low-generation-probability nucleotide sequences to deal with suspected cross-contamination and a sequencing artifact. For each public chain, a later analysis derived a clonal expansion index from normalized ranks of inferred template counts within each repertoire. A later analysis computed generation probabilities with a VDJ recombination model fitted to out-of-frame rearrangements, and checked the results against IGoR. In a later analysis, hypergeometric tests were used to score TCR-TCR, TCR-HLA and TCR-CMV co-occurrence, with a repertoire-size bias correction applied to TCR pairs. To estimate false discovery rates, a later analysis permuted the HLA or CMV assignments 20 times. In a later analysis, co-occurring TCRs were grouped with DBSCAN, and TCRdist sequence similarity was added when clustering was performed within HLA-allele-positive subsets. Co-occurrence clustering excluded repertoires with fewer than 30,000 or more than 120,000 public chains, plus five with anomalous nucleotide sharing. The table was pulled from immuneACCESS by TCRdb, which kept in-frame rearrangements only. Such tables lose some clones; where checked, under half of the loss comes from unresolved V genes, and the rest has no known cause. D and trimming come from the DNA, and the V and J calls and clone size come from that table. The sample contains roughly 180,000 clones, about 9.4% of them found a single time. The ten largest clones represent 1% to 1.5% of the sample.

The data were taken from a study of cytomegalovirus exposure and HLA in healthy donors (TCRdb year 2017). About the full investigation: An earlier analysis of roughly 500 of the donors reported about 290 Gb of sequence data and around 110 million unique TCR beta sequences from about 200 million T cells. An earlier analysis of approximately 500 of the donors applied high-throughput TCR beta sequencing to assess whether each TCR beta V gene segment acted as functional or pseudogenic. A separate validation cohort of approximately 120 different subjects was used in addition to the 666-subject first cohort. High-throughput TCR immunosequencing, statistical association of individual TCRs with disease status, and machine learning were combined to predict cytomegalovirus infection status. Genome-wide SNP genotypes for about 55% of the 666 donors were used in a later genetic analysis, which treated that subset as a discovery cohort. In a later analysis, previously published TCR beta repertoires from some 640 donors were re-analyzed and high-resolution HLA genotyping was added so that TCR occurrence patterns could be studied. Of the 350 to 450 genotyped donors, approximately 81% were placed in the genetic ancestry cluster associated with self-reported Caucasian donors. Using immunosequencing, the study profiled T cell repertoires from 666 subjects and related those repertoires to cytomegalovirus serostatus. The study aimed to test whether cataloging public T cell receptors could reveal signatures of past pathogen exposure. All discovery cohort repertoires had been generated using a single sequencing platform. Rather than using new phenotypic data, the later analysis identified candidate immune exposures from TCR beta sequences and from how often those sequences occurred across donors. Because of strong linkage in the cohort, five DR-DQ haplotypes were treated as single units for association and clustering. Among some 410 genotyped donors of the cohort, an average of approximately 240,000 unique TCR beta nucleotide sequences were sequenced per donor, around 20% of them non-productive. Class I and class II HLA loci were covered by the typing at four-digit resolution. The number of typed donors differed by locus: 629-630 for A, B, C, DRB1 and DQB1; roughly 510 for DQA1; 600 to 610 for DPA1; and roughly 470 for DPB1. An early release that covered roughly 600 HLA-typed donors contained about 300 gigabases of sequencing data and around 85 million unique TCR sequences. Donor age, sex, ethnicity and CMV serostatus were compiled together with the repertoire data. General conclusions and limits of the study: Some IMGT-functional V segments, including TRBV6-2 and TRBV6-3, could not be told apart with the 87-base-pair reads, so those segments were excluded. Several of the top co-occurrence clusters appeared to be linked to parvovirus B19, influenza, CMV and Epstein-Barr virus, according to a later analysis. At a false discovery rate of 0.05, a later analysis linked some 17,000 TCR beta sequences to specific HLA alleles. The earlier analysis of some 540 of the donors excluded roughly 16 rarely observed V segments, including chromosome 9 orphons, because counts were too low. A further reported finding was that TCR beta sequences accurately predicted the HLA-A and HLA-B alleles for most subjects in the first cohort. The presence/absence analyses assumed that sequencing depth was roughly uniform across donors, and that assumption may not be true. It was suggested by the authors that the approach could potentially be generalized to other disease states and immunological phenotypes. V-gene and J-gene trimming of TCR beta chains was associated with a missense DCLRE1C variant in a later genetic analysis, and the association was replicated in an independent cohort. A later analysis found that TCR association rates varied across HLA loci, with DRB1 alleles showing the most associated TCRs and HLA-C alleles the fewest. A cluster of highly shared sequence variants was judged likely to represent a technical artifact of the sequencing pipeline. Most TCR sequences were observed very rarely across donors, whereas some public TCRs were present in many individuals. A later genetic analysis reported fewer N-insertions in productive TCRs among donors in an Asian-associated ancestry cluster than the 666-donor mean. Because HLA typing was unavailable for some donors at each locus, only the typed subset was used in association tests. Only TCR beta chains were sequenced in this cohort, and the absence of alpha or paired-chain data limited detectable features. Cytomegalovirus status was reported to be diagnosed by the classifier with high specificity and sensitivity in both the original and validation cohorts. Assigning TCR associations to individual alleles was difficult when HLA alleles, especially DR and DQ, strongly co-occurred. Most CMV-associated TCR beta chains appeared to be HLA-restricted in a later analysis, and the HLA associations seemed to be driven largely by CMV exposure. Compared with equally common non-associated chains, HLA-associated TCR beta chains in a later analysis were more clonally expanded and had lower generation probabilities. In the study, approximately 160 TCR beta chains were listed as associated with cytomegalovirus. In vitro tests confirmed that a few of the cytomegalovirus-associated TCR beta chains recognize cytomegalovirus antigens. In an earlier analysis of 500 to 650 of the donors, most TCR beta V segments appeared in productive rearrangements about 87% or about 30% of the time, broadly matching IMGT annotations. Correlated functional status among segregating V segments might reflect linkage disequilibrium, but an unknown experimental factor could not be ruled out. The only immune exposure information available for the cohort was CMV serostatus.

In total, roughly 670 healthy bone marrow donors made up the cohort. At the time of sampling, every cohort member was nominally healthy, though immune exposures that went unrecorded were likely present. The donor tested CMV seropositive, placing the donor among the roughly 270 seropositive members of the cohort. A peripheral blood sample was collected from each donor, and TCR beta sequencing was performed on peripheral blood mononuclear cells. The Qiagen DNeasy Blood Extraction Kit was used to extract genomic DNA from the blood cell samples. The CDR3 covers 14 residues, taking in both the cysteine and the phenylalanine. CDR3 DNA is the only sequence kept; it has 42 bases, read in frame from the first base. The CDR1 and CDR2 encoded by the germline V gene are SGDLS and YYNGEE. V gives up 0 bases and J gives up 10 bases, and the segment between their germline ends measures 13 bases.

This clonotype was obtained from a woman in her 30s in good health and CMV-seropositive. The chain is assembled from TRBV9 and TRBJ1-4, with a tentative D gene TRBD1 over 5 matching bases. The sequenced sample was PBMCs. CDR3 region: CASSVGEGYGKLFF. The bases are TGTGCCAGCAGCGTAGGGGAGGGGTATGGAAAACTGTTTTTT.